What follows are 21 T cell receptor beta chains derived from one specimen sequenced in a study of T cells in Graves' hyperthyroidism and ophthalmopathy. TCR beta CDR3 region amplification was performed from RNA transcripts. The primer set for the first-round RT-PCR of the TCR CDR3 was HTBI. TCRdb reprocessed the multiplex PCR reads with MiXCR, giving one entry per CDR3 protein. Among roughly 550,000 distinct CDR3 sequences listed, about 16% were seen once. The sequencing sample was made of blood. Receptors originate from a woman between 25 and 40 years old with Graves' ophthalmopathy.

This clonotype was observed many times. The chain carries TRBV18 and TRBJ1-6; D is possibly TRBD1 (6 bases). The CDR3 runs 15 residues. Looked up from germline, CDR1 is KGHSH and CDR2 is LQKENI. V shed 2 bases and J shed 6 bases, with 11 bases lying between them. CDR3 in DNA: TGTGCCAGCTCACCAGAGACAGGAGCTAATTCACCCCTCCACTTT. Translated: CASSPETGANSPLHF.

CDR3 in amino acids: CASSPGDRDADTQYF. The CDR3 nucleotides are TGCGCCAGCAGCCCCGGGGACAGGGATGCAGATACGCAGTATTTT. The V gene is TRBV5-1, the J gene TRBJ2-3, with 9 bases identical to TRBD1. The junction had 7 bases not matched to a gene; V was cut back by 4 bases and J by 4 bases. CDR3 length equals 15 residues. The germline V gene has CDR1 SGHRS and CDR2 YFSETQ. The full variable domain, rest sourced from reference TRBV5-1 and TRBJ2-3, is KAGVTQTPRYLIKTRGQQVTLSCSPISGHRSVSWYQQTPGQGLQFLFEYFSETQRNKGNFPGRFSGRQFSNSRSEMNVSTLELGDSALYLCASSPGDRDADTQYFGPGTRLTVL.

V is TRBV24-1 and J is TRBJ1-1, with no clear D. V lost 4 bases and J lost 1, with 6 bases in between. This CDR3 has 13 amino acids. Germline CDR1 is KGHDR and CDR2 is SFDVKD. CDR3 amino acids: CATSDIKNTEAFF. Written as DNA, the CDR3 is TGTGCCACCAGTGACATCAAGAACACTGAAGCTTTCTTT.

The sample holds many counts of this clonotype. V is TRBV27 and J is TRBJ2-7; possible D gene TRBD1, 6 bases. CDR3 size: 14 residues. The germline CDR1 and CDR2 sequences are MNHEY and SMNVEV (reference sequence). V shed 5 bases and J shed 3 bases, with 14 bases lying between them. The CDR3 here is CASSPTGAIYEQYF. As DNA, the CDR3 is TGTGCCAGCAGTCCGACAGGTGCTATCTACGAGCAGTACTTC.

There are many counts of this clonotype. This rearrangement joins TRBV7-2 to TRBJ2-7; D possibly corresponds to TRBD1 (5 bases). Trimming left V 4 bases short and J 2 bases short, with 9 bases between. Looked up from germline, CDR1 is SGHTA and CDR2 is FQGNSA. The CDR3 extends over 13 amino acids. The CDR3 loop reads CASSSWGAYEQYF. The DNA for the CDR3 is TGTGCCAGCAGCTCCTGGGGCGCCTACGAGCAGTACTTC. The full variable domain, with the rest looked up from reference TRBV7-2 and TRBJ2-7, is GAGVSQSPSNKVTEKGKDVELRCDPISGHTALYWYRQSLGQGLEFLIYFQGNSAPDKSGLPSDRFSAERTGGSVSTLTIQRTQQEDSAVYLCASSSWGAYEQYFGPGTRLTVT.

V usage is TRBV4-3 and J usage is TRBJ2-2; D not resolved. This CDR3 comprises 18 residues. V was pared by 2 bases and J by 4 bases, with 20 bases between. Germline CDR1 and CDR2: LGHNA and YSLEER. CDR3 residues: CASSQLIPRGRTTGELFF. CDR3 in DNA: TGCGCCAGCAGCCAATTGATCCCACGAGGCAGGACCACCGGGGAGCTGTTTTTT.

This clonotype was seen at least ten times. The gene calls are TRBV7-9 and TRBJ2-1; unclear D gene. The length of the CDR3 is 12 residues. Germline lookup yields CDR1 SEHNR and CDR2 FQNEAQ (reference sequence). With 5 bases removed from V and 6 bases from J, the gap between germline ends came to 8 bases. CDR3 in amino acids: CASSRSGNEQFF. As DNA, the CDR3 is TGTGCCAGCAGCCGGAGTGGCAATGAGCAGTTCTTC.

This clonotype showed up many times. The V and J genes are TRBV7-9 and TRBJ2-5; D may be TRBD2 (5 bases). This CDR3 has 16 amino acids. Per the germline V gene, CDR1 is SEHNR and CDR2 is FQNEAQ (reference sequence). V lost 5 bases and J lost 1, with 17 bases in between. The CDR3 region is CASSPDPGRGQETQYF. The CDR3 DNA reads TGTGCCAGCAGCCCAGACCCCGGACGGGGCCAAGAGACCCAGTACTTC.

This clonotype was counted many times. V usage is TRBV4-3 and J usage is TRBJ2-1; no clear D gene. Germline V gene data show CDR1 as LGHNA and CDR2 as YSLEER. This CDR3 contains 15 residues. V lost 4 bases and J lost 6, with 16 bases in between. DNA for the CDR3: TGCGCCAGCAGCCCCTACTTGGGGTTTGGCAATGAGCAGTTCTTC. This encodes CASSPYLGFGNEQFF.

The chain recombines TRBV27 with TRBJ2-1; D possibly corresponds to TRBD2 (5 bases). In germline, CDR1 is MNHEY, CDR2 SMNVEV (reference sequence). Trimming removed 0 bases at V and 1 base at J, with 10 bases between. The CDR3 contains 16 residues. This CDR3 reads CASSLSTRGSYNEQFF. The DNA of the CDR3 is TGTGCCAGCAGTTTATCTACTAGAGGGTCCTACAATGAGCAGTTCTTC.

The CDR3 coding sequence is TGTGCCTGGATGCCAGGGGTGGACGAGCAGTACTTC. It specifies CAWMPGVDEQYF. J is TRBJ2-7 and V is TRBV30; weak D call: TRBD1 (6 bases). The V end was cut by 4 bases, the J end by 5 bases, with 12 bases between. The CDR3 is 12 amino acids. The germline CDR1 and CDR2 sequences are GTSNPN and SVGIG (reference sequence). The full variable domain, rest sourced from reference TRBV30 and TRBJ2-7, is SQTIHQWPATLVQPVGSPLSLECTVEGTSNPNLYWYRQAAGRGLQLLFYSVGIGQISSEVPQNLSASRPQDRQFILSSKKLLLSDSGFYLCAWMPGVDEQYFGPGTRLTVT.

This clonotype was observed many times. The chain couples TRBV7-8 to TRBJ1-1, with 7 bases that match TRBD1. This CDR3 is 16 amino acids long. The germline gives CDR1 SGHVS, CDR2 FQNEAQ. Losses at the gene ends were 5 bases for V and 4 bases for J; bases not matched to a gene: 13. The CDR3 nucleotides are TGTGCCAGCAGCCCCCGTGGAGGGGGCGTCAGCACTGAAGCTTTCTTT. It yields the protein CASSPRGGGVSTEAFF.

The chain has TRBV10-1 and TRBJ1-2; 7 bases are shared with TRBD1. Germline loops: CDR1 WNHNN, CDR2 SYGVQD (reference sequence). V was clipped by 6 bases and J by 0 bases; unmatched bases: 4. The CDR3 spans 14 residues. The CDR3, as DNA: TGCGCCAGCAGCCGGACAGGAACTAACTATGGCTACACCTTC. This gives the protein CASSRTGTNYGYTF.

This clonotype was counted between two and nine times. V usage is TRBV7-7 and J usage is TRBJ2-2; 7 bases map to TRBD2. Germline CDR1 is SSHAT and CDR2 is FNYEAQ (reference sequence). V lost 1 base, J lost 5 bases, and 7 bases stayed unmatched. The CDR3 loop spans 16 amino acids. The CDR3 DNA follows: TGTGCCAGCAGCTTAGAACTAGCGCGATCGACCGGGGAGCTGTTTTTT. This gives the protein CASSLELARSTGELFF.

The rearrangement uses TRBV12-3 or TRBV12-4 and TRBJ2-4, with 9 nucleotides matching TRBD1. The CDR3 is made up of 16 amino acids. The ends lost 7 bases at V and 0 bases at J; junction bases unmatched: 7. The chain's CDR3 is CASTDGQGKAKNIQYF. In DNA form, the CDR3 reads TGTGCCAGCACCGATGGACAGGGGAAAGCCAAAAACATTCAGTACTTC.

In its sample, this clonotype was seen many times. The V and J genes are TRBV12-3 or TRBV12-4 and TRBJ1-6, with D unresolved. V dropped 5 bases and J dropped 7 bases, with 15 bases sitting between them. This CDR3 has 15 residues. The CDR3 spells CASSPNGHANSPLHF. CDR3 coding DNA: TGTGCCAGCAGTCCTAATGGGCACGCGAATTCACCCCTCCACTTT.

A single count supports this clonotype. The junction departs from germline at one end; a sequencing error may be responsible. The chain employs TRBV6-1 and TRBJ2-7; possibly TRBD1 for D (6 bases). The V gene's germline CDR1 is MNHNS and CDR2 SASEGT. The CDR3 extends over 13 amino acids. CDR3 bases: TGTGCTAGCAGACAGGCTGCCTCCTACGAGCAGTACTTC. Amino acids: CASRQAASYEQYF.

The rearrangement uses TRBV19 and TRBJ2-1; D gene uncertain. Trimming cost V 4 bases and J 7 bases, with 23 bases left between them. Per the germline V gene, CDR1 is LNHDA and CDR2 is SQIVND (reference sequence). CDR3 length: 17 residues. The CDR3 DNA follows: TGTGCCAGTAGTAGGCCGGATACTCGCCTTTCGGGTAATGAGCAGTTCTTC. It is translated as CASSRPDTRLSGNEQFF.

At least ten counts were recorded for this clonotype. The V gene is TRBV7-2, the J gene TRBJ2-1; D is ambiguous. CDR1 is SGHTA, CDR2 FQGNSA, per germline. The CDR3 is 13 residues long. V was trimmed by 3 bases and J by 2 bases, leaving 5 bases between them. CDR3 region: CASSFHPYNEQFF. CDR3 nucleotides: TGTGCCAGCAGCTTCCACCCCTACAATGAGCAGTTCTTC.

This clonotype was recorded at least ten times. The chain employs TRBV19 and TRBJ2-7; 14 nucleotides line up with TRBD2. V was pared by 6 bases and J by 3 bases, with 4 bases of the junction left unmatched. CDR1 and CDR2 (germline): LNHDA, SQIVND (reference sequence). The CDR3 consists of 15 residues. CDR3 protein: CASRKGLAGVYEQYF. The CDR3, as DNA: TGTGCCAGTAGGAAGGGACTAGCGGGAGTCTACGAGCAGTACTTC.

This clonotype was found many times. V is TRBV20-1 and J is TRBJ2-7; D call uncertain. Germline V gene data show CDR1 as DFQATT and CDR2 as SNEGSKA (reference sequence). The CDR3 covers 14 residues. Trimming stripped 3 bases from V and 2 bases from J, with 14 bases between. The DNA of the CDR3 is TGCAGTGCTAGTAGTATCGACGGCACCTACGAGCAGTACTTC. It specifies CSASSIDGTYEQYF.